This T cell receptor (beta chain) was identified during a study of Ad26.COV2.S vaccination and SARS-CoV-2 variants. Broader study findings: Analyses that measured TCR breadth and depth may have underestimated total T cell responses. Comparability of non-spike TCR breadth was observed across vaccine and placebo recipients. Placebo recipients showed lower spike-specific TCR breadth than vaccinees. Reported post-vaccination CD8+ and CD4+ T cell responses to spike showed substantial breadth.

This clone occurred a few times. Antigen unknown. Clones were read by immunoSEQ multiplex PCR, and TCRdb kept only the in-frame ones, dropping some. The table has about 350,000 clones, around 90% seen once. The CDR3 runs 15 residues. V shed 3 bases and J shed 1 base, with 12 bases lying between them. In germline, CDR1 is LGHDT, CDR2 YNNKEL (reference sequence). This clonotype was obtained from a human donor who had recovered from COVID-19. The sample here was peripheral blood, taken after recovery from COVID-19. The chain recombines TRBV3-1 (or the pseudogene TRBV3-2) with TRBJ1-2; weak D call: TRBD1 (6 bases). Written as DNA, the CDR3 is TGTGCCAGCAGCCAGTCGCAGGGGTTTAACTATGGCTACACCTTC. Amino acid sequence: CASSQSQGFNYGYTF.